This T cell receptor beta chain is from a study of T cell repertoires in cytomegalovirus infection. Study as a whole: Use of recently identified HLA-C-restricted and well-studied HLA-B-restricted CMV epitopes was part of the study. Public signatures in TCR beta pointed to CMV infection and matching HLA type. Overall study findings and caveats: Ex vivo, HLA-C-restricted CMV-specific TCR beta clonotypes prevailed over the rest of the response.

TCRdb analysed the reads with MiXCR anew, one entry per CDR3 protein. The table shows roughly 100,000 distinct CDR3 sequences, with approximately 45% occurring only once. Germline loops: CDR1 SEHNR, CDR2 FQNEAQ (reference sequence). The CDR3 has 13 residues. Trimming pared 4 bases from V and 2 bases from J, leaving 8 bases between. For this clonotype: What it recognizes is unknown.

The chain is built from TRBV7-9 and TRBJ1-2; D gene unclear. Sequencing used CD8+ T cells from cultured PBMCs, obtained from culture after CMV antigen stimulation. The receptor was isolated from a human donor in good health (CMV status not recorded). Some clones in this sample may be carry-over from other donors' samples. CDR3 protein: CASSSDLNYGYTF. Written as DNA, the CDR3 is TGTGCCAGCAGCTCGGACCTAAACTATGGCTACACCTTC.